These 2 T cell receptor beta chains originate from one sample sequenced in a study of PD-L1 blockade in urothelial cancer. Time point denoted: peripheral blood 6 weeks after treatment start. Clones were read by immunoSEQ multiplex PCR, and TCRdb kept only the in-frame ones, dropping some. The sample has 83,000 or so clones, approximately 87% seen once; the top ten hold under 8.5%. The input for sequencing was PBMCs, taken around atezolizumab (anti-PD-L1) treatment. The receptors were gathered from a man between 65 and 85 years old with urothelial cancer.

CDR3 DNA: TGCGCCAGCAGCACAGGACTAGCGGGAGAGTCAGATACGCAGTATTTT. It specifies CASSTGLAGESDTQYF. This chain uses TRBV5-1 with TRBJ2-3, with 13 bases that match TRBD2. The CDR3 is 16 amino acids. Looked up from germline, CDR1 is SGHRS and CDR2 is YFSETQ. Unmatched junction bases numbered 6, after V lost 4 bases and J lost 4 bases.

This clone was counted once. The CDR3 loop reads CASSSAGTGINTIYF. The CDR3 DNA sequence: TGTGCCAGCAGTTCAGCCGGGACAGGGATAAACACCATATATTTT. This chain links TRBV6-5 with TRBJ1-3; TRBD1 agrees at 9 bases. CDR1 MNHEY and CDR2 SVGAGI come from the germline V gene. Trimming removed 4 bases from V and 6 bases from J; junction bases left unmatched: 7. CDR3 length: 15 amino acids.